Below, one T cell receptor beta chain is given with its context. This sample is drawn from a study of T cells in Graves' hyperthyroidism and ophthalmopathy. Amplified TCR beta CDR3 regions derived from RNA transcripts. The HTBI primer set was used in a first-round RT-PCR of the TCR CDR3. TCRdb used MiXCR to reprocess the multiplex PCR reads, holding one entry per CDR3 protein. Of roughly 840,000 distinct CDR3 sequences in the sample, around 39% were seen once. CDR3 length: 16 residues. V was shortened by 3 bases and J by 6 bases, with 20 bases between the two germline ends. Germline-derived CDR1 and CDR2 are SGHTA and FQGNSA.

Sample: blood. This sequence joins TRBV7-2 and TRBJ1-1; weak D call: TRBD1 (5 bases). The origin of this receptor is a man aged 18-30 years with Graves' hyperthyroidism. The CDR3 is CASSFPPSGRDAEAFF. CDR3 nucleotides: TGTGCCAGCAGCTTTCCCCCCTCCGGGAGGGACGCTGAAGCTTTCTTT.